Listed here is a single T cell receptor beta chain. This entry comes from a study of control samples from healthy donors and cancer patients. Per the germline V gene, CDR1 is SGHAT and CDR2 is FQNNGV. V lost 5 bases and J lost 4; bases outside the gene matches: 9. CDR3 length: 16 residues. The repertoire was sequenced with immunoSEQ multiplex PCR; TCRdb's copy has only in-frame clones and lacks some. The data hold about 100,000 clones, with roughly nine tenths observed a single time. The source is a woman between 45 and 65 years old in good health. The sample consisted of blood. The chain is built from TRBV11-2 and TRBJ2-7; TRBD1 matches 12 bases. CDR3 amino acids: CASSRAPGQGAYEQYF. In nucleotides, the CDR3 is TGTGCCAGCAGCCGTGCCCCGGGACAGGGGGCTTACGAGCAGTACTTC.